This T cell receptor (beta chain) comes out of a study of T cell repertoires in cytomegalovirus infection. Study-level background: Researchers turned to recently identified HLA-C-restricted CMV epitopes as well as well-studied HLA-B-restricted ones. Evidence of both CMV infection and a matching HLA type came from public TCR beta signatures.

This CDR3 is built from 15 residues. From germline, CDR1 is MDHEN and CDR2 SYDVKM. Trimming shortened V by 5 bases and J by 0 bases, and 13 bases separated the two germline ends. TCRdb independently ran MiXCR on the reads; one entry per CDR3 protein. The sample holds under 500,000 distinct CDR3 sequences, 42% seen once. Regarding the study as a whole: Carriers of CMV plus the relevant HLA were identified by cumulative public TCR beta family frequency. CMV-specific TCR beta clonotypes restricted by HLA-C were the ones dominating the ex vivo response.

As regards this clonotype: Antigen: not known.

This chain links TRBV28 with TRBJ1-1, with D tentatively TRBD1 (5 bases). The sequence was obtained from a human donor in good health (CMV status not recorded). Some clones in this sample may be carry-over from other donors' samples. Specimen: cultured PBMCs, collected from culture after CMV antigen stimulation. CDR3 sequence (DNA): TGTGCCAGCAGTGTGGGGGGATACATGAACACTGAAGCTTTCTTT. It encodes CASSVGGYMNTEAFF.